These 9 T cell receptor beta chains came from one sample sequenced in a study of blood T cell repertoires in COVID-19. The data were produced by immunoSEQ multiplex PCR, yet TCRdb's version contains in-frame clones alone and is incomplete. The repertoire holds about 32,000 clones, approximately 95% seen once, with over 0.7% in the top ten. Material: peripheral blood. These receptors were taken from a male donor with active COVID-19.

This chain uses TRBV9 with TRBJ1-2, with TRBD1 matching over 8 bases. V shed 3 bases and J 4 bases; nucleotides not matched to a gene: 8. CDR3 length: 15 amino acids. CDR1 is SGDLS and CDR2 is YYNGEE in the germline V gene. CDR3 in amino acids: CASSASRGRGYGYTF. The DNA of the CDR3 is TGTGCCAGCAGCGCGAGCAGGGGGCGCGGCTATGGCTACACCTTC.

The V call is TRBV5-1, the J call TRBJ1-1, with TRBD1 matching 7 bases. The CDR3 spans 13 residues. CDR1 is SGHRS, CDR2 YFSETQ, per germline. Trimming took 2 bases from V and 4 from J; bases not matched to a gene: 2. In nucleotides, the CDR3 is TGCGCCAGCAGCTTTAGACAGGGCACTGAAGCTTTCTTT. It codes for CASSFRQGTEAFF.

This chain joins TRBV5-6 and TRBJ1-2; 10 bases are shared with TRBD1. The trim removed 3 bases at V and 7 bases at J, leaving 6 bases unmatched. Germline CDR1 SGHDT, CDR2 YYEEEE. The CDR3 is 14 amino acids. CDR3 sequence (DNA): TGTGCCAGCAGCTCCGGGACAGGGGTTGTTGGCTACACCTTC. Translated, it gives CASSSGTGVVGYTF. The whole variable domain, remainder taken from reference TRBV5-6 and TRBJ1-2, is DAGVTQSPTHLIKTRGQQVTLRCSPKSGHDTVSWYQQALGQGPQFIFQYYEEEERQRGNFPDRFSGHQFPNYSSELNVNALLLGDSALYLCASSSGTGVVGYTFGSGTRLTVV.

The chain employs TRBV7-8 and TRBJ1-2; 9 nucleotides agree with TRBD1. CDR1 is SGHVS and CDR2 is FQNEAQ in the germline V gene. Trimming took 2 bases from V and 6 from J; bases not matched to a gene: 13. The CDR3 is made up of 17 amino acids. CDR3 amino acids: CASSLRDSTGGDDGYTF. Here the CDR3 DNA reads TGTGCCAGCAGCTTAAGGGATTCCACAGGGGGCGATGATGGCTACACCTTC.

This chain uses TRBV3-1 (or the pseudogene TRBV3-2) with TRBJ2-7; maybe TRBD1 (5 bases). Trimming removed 4 bases from V and 0 bases from J, with 13 bases in between. The V gene's germline CDR1 is LGHDT and CDR2 YNNKEL (reference sequence). The CDR3 has 15 amino acids. The CDR3 here is CASSLRSRGSYEQYF. The CDR3 region has the DNA TGTGCCAGCAGCCTCAGAAGTAGGGGCTCCTACGAGCAGTACTTC.

This sequence joins TRBV6-2 or TRBV6-3 and TRBJ1-5; TRBD1 matches 7 bases. CDR1 MNHEY and CDR2 SVGEGT come from the germline V gene. J lost 4 bases, V lost 5 bases, and 5 bases had no gene match. CDR3 length equals 14 residues. CDR3 nucleotides: TGTGCCAGCAGTCCGGGACAGCGGAATCAGCCCCAGCATTTT. It is translated as CASSPGQRNQPQHF.

The V gene is TRBV6-1, the J gene TRBJ2-1; 8 bases line up with TRBD2. The CDR3 loop spans 15 amino acids. The ends lost 2 bases at V and 8 bases at J; junction bases unmatched: 8. The germline CDR1 and CDR2 sequences are MNHNS and SASEGT. The DNA of the CDR3 is TGTGCCAGCAGTGAATTCCGGGGGGGAGGAGATGAGCAGTTCTTC. Protein product: CASSEFRGGGDEQFF.

This clone appeared once. The chain joins TRBV12-3 or TRBV12-4 to TRBJ1-1; D gene uncertain. The CDR3 runs 13 residues. With 3 bases removed from V and 6 bases from J, the gap between germline ends came to 11 bases. DNA of the CDR3: TGTGCCAGCAGTTTGTGGGCAGGTCCTGAAGCTTTCTTT. Its protein product is CASSLWAGPEAFF.

The chain links TRBV20-1 to TRBJ2-5; 9 nucleotides align to TRBD2. CDR1 and CDR2 (germline): DFQATT, SNEGSKA (reference sequence). The V gene end was trimmed by 3 bases and the J gene end by 1 base; junction bases not matched to a gene: 6. The CDR3 has 15 amino acids. CDR3 region: CSASPLAGTQETQYF. For the CDR3, the DNA is TGCAGTGCTAGTCCCCTAGCGGGGACCCAAGAGACCCAGTACTTC.